This T cell receptor (beta chain) was recovered during a study of T cell repertoires in cytomegalovirus infection (dated by TCRdb to the late 2010s). With regard to the full study: The peptide stimulations were aimed at well-studied HLA-B-restricted epitopes as well as recently identified HLA-C-restricted CMV epitopes, whose presentation resists viral immunomodulation. Donor HLA type was relevant to the analysis, because carriage of CMV infection together with the matching HLA type was indicated by public TCR beta signatures.

This sample was sequenced with an Illumina HiSeq 1500. In TCRdb, the public reads were trimmed at Q25 with fastp and aligned with MiXCR, with productive beta chains retained. CDR3 protein sequences are deduplicated, and each keeps its most common genes and DNA. This sample comprises 90,000 to 110,000 distinct CDR3 sequences, about 30% of them detected only once. The ten top clones hold 81% of the sample. Note on this clonotype: Its antigen is not yet known. Base qualities are not at hand, and no much larger clone is one base apart.

On the study overall, not on this receptor specifically: In the ex vivo response, HLA-C-restricted CMV-specific TCR beta clonotypes were dominant, and in two of eight donors the single most frequent clonotype came from this HLA-C-restricted group. Cumulative frequency of public TCR beta family members discriminated carriers of CMV infection plus the relevant HLA type in this cohort and an independent approximately 370-donor cohort.

The CDR3 measures 18 amino acids from cysteine to phenylalanine. Just the 54-base CDR3 DNA is kept, in frame starting at base 1. Via the germline V gene, CDR1 is SGHNT and CDR2 YENEEA. Compared with germline, V lacks 0 bases and J lacks 5 bases; bases without a gene match: 11. The treatment or condition label for this specimen denotes: in vitro stimulation with specific CMV peptide epitopes to enrich CMV-specific T cells. This clonotype was obtained from a human donor in good health (CMV status not recorded). Some clones in this sample may be carry-over from other donors' samples. This sequence uses TRBV11-3 and TRBJ2-1; 9 nucleotides in the junction match TRBD2. This sample comprised CD8+ T cells from cultured PBMCs, obtained from culture after CMV antigen stimulation. The nucleotides are TGTGCCAGCAGCTTAGAAGGTACAGCGGGGGGCCCGGACAATGAGCAGTTCTTC. It codes for CASSLEGTAGGPDNEQFF.